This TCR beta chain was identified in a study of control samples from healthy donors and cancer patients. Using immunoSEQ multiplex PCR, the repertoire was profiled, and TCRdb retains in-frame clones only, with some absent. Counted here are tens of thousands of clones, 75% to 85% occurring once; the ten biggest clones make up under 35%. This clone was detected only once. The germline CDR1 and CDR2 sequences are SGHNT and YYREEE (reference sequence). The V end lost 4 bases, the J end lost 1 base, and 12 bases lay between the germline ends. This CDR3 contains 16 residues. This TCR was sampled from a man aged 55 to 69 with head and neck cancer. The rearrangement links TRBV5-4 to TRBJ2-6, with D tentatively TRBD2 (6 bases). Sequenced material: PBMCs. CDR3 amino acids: CASSRPAGSGANVLTF. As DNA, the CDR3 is TGTGCCAGCAGCCGGCCCGCGGGGTCTGGGGCCAACGTCCTGACTTTC.